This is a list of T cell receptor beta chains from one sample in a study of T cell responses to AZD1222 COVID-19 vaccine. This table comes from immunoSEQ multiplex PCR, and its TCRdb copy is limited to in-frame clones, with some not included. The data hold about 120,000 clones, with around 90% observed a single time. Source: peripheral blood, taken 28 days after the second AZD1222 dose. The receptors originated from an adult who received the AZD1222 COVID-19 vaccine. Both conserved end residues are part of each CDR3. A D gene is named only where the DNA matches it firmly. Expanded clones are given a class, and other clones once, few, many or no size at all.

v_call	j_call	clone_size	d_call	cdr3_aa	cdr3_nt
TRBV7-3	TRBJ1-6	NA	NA	CASSLTYGEDSPLHF	TGTGCCAGCAGCTTAACGTACGGGGAAGATTCACCCCTCCACTTT
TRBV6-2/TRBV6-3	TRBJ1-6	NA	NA	CASSPPSGANNSPLHF	TGTGCCAGCAGCCCACCATCCGGGGCCAATAATTCACCCCTCCACTTT
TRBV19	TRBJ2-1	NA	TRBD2	CASSISGGSLNEQFF	TGTGCCAGTAGTATCTCGGGGGGGAGTTTAAATGAGCAGTTCTTC
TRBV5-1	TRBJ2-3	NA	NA	CASSGGRGMVTDTQYF	TGCGCCAGCAGCGGAGGGCGGGGTATGGTCACAGATACGCAGTATTTT
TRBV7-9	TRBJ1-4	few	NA	CAIPKPGGRSNEKLFF	TGTGCCATCCCCAAACCGGGGGGGAGGTCTAATGAAAAACTGTTTTTT
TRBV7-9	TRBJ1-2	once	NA	CASSLPGHFYGYTF	TGTGCCAGCAGCTTACCTGGACACTTTTATGGCTACACCTTC
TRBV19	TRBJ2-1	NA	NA	CASSIQKLGYNEQFF	TGTGCCAGTAGTATTCAAAAGCTGGGGTACAATGAGCAGTTCTTC
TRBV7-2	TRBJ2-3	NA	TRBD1	CASSRDRFRGRTTDTQYF	TGTGCCAGCAGCCGGGACAGGTTTCGGGGGCGAACCACAGATACGCAGTATTTT
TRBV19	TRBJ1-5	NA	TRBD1	CASTGGTGWGQPQHF	TGTGCCAGTACCGGAGGGACAGGTTGGGGACAGCCCCAGCATTTT
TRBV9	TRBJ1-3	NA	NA	CASSVSGNTIYF	TGTGCCAGCAGCGTCTCTGGAAACACCATATATTTT
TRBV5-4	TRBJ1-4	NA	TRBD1	CASGSGGAYEKLFF	TGTGCCAGCGGGTCAGGGGGCGCGTATGAAAAACTGTTTTTT
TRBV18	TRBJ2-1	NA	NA	CASSPPTGDYNEQFF	TGTGCCAGCTCACCACCGACAGGCGACTACAATGAGCAGTTCTTC
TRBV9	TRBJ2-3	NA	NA	CASSARHDTQYF	TGTGCCAGCAGCGCTAGACACGATACGCAGTATTTT
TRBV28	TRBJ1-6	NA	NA	CASSLMAITYNSPLHF	TGTGCCAGCAGTTTGATGGCGATTACCTATAATTCACCCCTCCACTTT
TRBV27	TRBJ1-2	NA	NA	CASSSSGYGYTF	TGTGCCAGCAGTTCCAGTGGCTATGGCTACACCTTC
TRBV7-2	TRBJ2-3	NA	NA	CASSLQGVRSDTQYF	TGTGCCAGCAGCTTACAGGGAGTTAGGTCAGATACGCAGTATTTT
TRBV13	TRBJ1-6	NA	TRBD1	CASSLGQGVGSPLHF	TGTGCCAGCAGCTTGGGACAGGGGGTAGGTTCACCCCTCCACTTT
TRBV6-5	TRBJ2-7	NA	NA	CASKVGVSYEQYF	TGTGCCAGCAAGGTGGGCGTCTCCTACGAGCAGTACTTC
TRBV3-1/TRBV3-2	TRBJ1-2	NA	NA	CASSPKTDYGYTF	TGTGCCAGCAGCCCCAAGACAGACTATGGCTACACCTTC
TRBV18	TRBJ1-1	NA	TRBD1	CASSQGQGPEAFF	TGTGCCAGCTCACAGGGACAGGGTCCTGAAGCTTTCTTT
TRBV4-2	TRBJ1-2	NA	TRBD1	CASSQGMDRAVGYTF	TGTGCCAGCAGCCAAGGGATGGACAGGGCGGTTGGCTACACCTTC
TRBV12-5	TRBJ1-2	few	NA	CATLPGGYTF	TGTGCTACCCTCCCTGGTGGCTACACCTTC
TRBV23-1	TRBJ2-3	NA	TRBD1	CASSRQGVYGDTQYF	TGCGCCAGCAGTCGTCAGGGGGTTTATGGGGATACGCAGTATTTT
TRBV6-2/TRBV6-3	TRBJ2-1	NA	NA	CASSYTAGTYNEQFF	TGTGCCAGCAGTTACACTGCGGGGACGTACAATGAGCAGTTCTTC
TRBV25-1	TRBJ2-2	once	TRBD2	CASSVRGAGELFF	TGTGCCAGCAGTGTTCGGGGGGCCGGGGAGCTGTTTTTT
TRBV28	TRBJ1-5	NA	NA	CASRPRAGLVSNQPQHF	TGTGCCAGCAGACCCCGGGCGGGGTTAGTAAGCAATCAGCCCCAGCATTTT
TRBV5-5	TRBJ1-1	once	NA	CASSTGDTNTEAFF	TGTGCCAGCAGCACCGGGGACACCAACACTGAAGCTTTCTTT
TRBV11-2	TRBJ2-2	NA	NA	CASSLDRRGELFF	TGTGCCAGCAGCTTAGATAGACGGGGGGAGCTGTTTTTT
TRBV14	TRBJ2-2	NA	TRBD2	CASSHKFRGLAGHTGELFF	TGTGCCAGCAGCCACAAGTTTAGGGGGCTAGCGGGGCACACCGGGGAGCTGTTTTTT
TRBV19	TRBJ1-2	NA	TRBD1	CASSDTGDYGYTF	TGTGCCAGTAGTGACACAGGGGATTATGGCTACACCTTC
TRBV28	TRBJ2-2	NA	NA	CASSLTHTGELFF	TGTGCCAGCAGCCTCACTCACACCGGGGAGCTGTTTTTT
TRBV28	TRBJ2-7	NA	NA	CASSSRHHYEQYF	TGTGCCAGCAGTTCGCGACACCACTACGAGCAGTACTTC
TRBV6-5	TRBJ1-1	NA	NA	CASSSRSPNTEAFF	TGTGCCAGCAGTTCACGGTCCCCGAACACTGAAGCTTTCTTT
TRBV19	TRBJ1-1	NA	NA	CASSIKLGDTEAFF	TGTGCCAGTAGTATAAAATTAGGGGACACTGAAGCTTTCTTT
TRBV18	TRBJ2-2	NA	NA	CASSLTTGNTGELFF	TGTGCCAGCTCACTCACCACAGGGAACACCGGGGAGCTGTTTTTT
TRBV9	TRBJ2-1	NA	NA	CASSVEEGKSLF	TGTGCCAGCAGCGTAGAAGAAGGGAAAAGCCTCTTC
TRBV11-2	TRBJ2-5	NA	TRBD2	CASSLDLTSGGRETQYF	TGTGCCAGCAGCTTAGACCTGACTAGCGGGGGGCGTGAGACCCAGTACTTC
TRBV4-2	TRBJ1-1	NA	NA	CASSRTMNTEAFF	TGTGCCAGCAGCCGGACCATGAACACTGAAGCTTTCTTT
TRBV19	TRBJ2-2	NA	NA	CASSTNTGELFF	TGTGCCAGTAGTACGAACACCGGGGAGCTGTTTTTT
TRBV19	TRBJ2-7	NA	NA	CASSIRGSGGNYEQYF	TGTGCCAGTAGTATTAGGGGCAGTGGCGGGAATTACGAGCAGTACTTC
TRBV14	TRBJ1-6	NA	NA	CASSRLRGDNSPLHF	TGTGCCAGCAGCCGCCTCCGGGGCGATAATTCACCCCTCCACTTT
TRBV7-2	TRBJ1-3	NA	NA	CASSLHRAQSGNTIYF	TGTGCCAGCAGTTTACACAGGGCCCAGTCAGGAAACACCATATATTTT
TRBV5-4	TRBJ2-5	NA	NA	CASSLAGMRETQYF	TGTGCCAGCAGCTTGGCCGGGATGAGAGAGACCCAGTACTTC
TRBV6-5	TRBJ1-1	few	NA	CASTLGPGDTEAFF	TGTGCCAGCACCCTAGGTCCCGGGGACACTGAAGCTTTCTTT
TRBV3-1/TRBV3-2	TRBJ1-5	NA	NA	CASSQGNSNQPQHF	TGTGCCAGCAGCCAAGGGAATAGCAATCAGCCCCAGCATTTT
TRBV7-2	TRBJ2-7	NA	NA	CASSLVVVQGPYEQYF	TGTGCCAGCAGCTTAGTTGTCGTGCAGGGCCCCTACGAGCAGTACTTC
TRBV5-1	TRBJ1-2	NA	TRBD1	CASSLTGTGEGYTF	TGCGCCAGCAGCTTGACGGGGACAGGGGAAGGCTACACCTTC
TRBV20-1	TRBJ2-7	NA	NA	CSASLGQGTYEQYF	TGCAGTGCTAGTTTAGGCCAGGGGACCTACGAGCAGTACTTC
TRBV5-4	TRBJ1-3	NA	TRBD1	CASSLGGQGSFGNTIYF	TGTGCCAGCAGCTTGGGGGGACAGGGTTCGTTCGGAAACACCATATATTTT